Each of the 30 T cell receptor beta chains below was sequenced from the same sample in a study of T cell responses to AZD1222 COVID-19 vaccine. TCRdb keeps only in-frame clones here, not all; method: immunoSEQ multiplex PCR. Here the sample spans 74,000 or so clones, under 90% being singletons. The starting material was peripheral blood, obtained on day 0 of AZD1222 vaccination. The receptors here all came from an adult in good health.

This chain joins TRBV30 and TRBJ1-2, with D uncertain. Trimming stripped 4 bases from V and 2 bases from J, with 20 bases between. Germline V gene data show CDR1 as GTSNPN and CDR2 as SVGIG (reference sequence). The CDR3 length is 16 residues. CDR3 in DNA: TGTGCCTGGACGTCGAGGGAGAGGAACTTAAACTATGGCTACACCTTC. Amino acids: CAWTSRERNLNYGYTF.

This clone rates as medium-sized (0.01 to 0.1%). CDR3 residues: CASSNGPAWEQYF. The CDR3 nucleotides read TGTGCCAGCAGCAATGGGCCCGCGTGGGAGCAGTACTTC. This chain uses TRBV5-6 with TRBJ2-7, with unresolved D. The CDR3 consists of 13 residues. V was cut by 4 bases and J by 7 bases, with 15 bases left in between. Germline loops: CDR1 SGHDT, CDR2 YYEEEE.

This clone has a handful of counts. The V gene is TRBV19, the J gene TRBJ2-7; TRBD1 matches at 10 bases. Germline V CDR1 and CDR2: LNHDA, SQIVND (reference sequence). The CDR3 covers 13 residues. J lost 4 bases, V lost 8 bases, and 5 bases had no gene match. Here the CDR3 reads CASGQGVGYEQYF. Written as DNA, the CDR3 is TGTGCCAGTGGACAGGGGGTCGGGTACGAGCAGTACTTC.

The CDR3: CASSLLDRGDEQYF. As DNA, the CDR3 is TGTGCCAGCAGCTTACTGGACAGGGGCGACGAGCAGTACTTC. This chain uses TRBV7-2 with TRBJ2-7, with 9 bases identical to TRBD1. The CDR3 runs 14 residues. CDR1 SGHTA and CDR2 FQGNSA come from the germline V gene. V trimming: 2 bases; J trimming: 5 bases; junction bases outside the gene matches: 4.

The chain employs TRBV19 and TRBJ2-5; 15 nucleotides match TRBD2. CDR1 is LNHDA, CDR2 SQIVND, per germline (reference sequence). V was clipped by 6 bases and J by 2 bases; unmatched bases: 7. The CDR3 consists of 17 residues. Written as DNA, the CDR3 is TGTGCCAGTAGATTAAGGACTAGCGGGAGGGGACAAGAGACCCAGTACTTC. It codes for CASRLRTSGRGQETQYF.

The rearrangement links TRBV11-2 to TRBJ2-7; D not resolved. V lost 5 bases and J 3 bases, leaving 14 bases between the germline ends. The CDR3 is 14 amino acids. Germline-derived CDR1 and CDR2 are SGHAT and FQNNGV. CDR3 residues: CASSPYGPNYEQYF. The DNA for the CDR3 is TGTGCCAGCAGCCCTTACGGTCCTAACTACGAGCAGTACTTC. Drawing the rest from reference TRBV11-2 and TRBJ2-7, the complete variable domain is EAGVAQSPRYKIIEKRQSVAFWCNPISGHATLYWYQQILGQGPKLLIQFQNNGVVDDSQLPKDRFSAERLKGVDSTLKIQPAKLEDSAVYLCASSPYGPNYEQYFGPGTRLTVT.

The chain employs TRBV28 and TRBJ1-6, with no clear D. The length of the CDR3 is 14 residues. V was clipped by 4 bases and J by 11 bases, with 15 bases between them. Germline assignment: CDR1 MDHEN and CDR2 SYDVKM. CDR3 nucleotides: TGTGCCAGCAGTTCCCCCGGACGTCTGCCACCCCTCCACTTT. This sequence encodes CASSSPGRLPPLHF.

This clone appeared once. The genes are TRBV7-6 and TRBJ2-3; tentatively, D is TRBD2 (6 bases). The V end lost 3 bases, the J end lost 2 bases, and 12 bases lay between the germline ends. Germline lookup yields CDR1 SGHVS and CDR2 FNYEAQ. CDR3 length equals 15 residues. CDR3 bases: TGTGCCAGCAGCTTTGGGGACTCCCTCACAGATACGCAGTATTTT. Translating it yields CASSFGDSLTDTQYF. Full variable domain (missing parts from reference TRBV7-6 and TRBJ2-3): GAGVSQSPRYKVTKRGQDVALRCDPISGHVSLYWYRQALGQGPEFLTYFNYEAQQDKSGLPNDRFSAERPEGSISTLTIQRTEQRDSAMYRCASSFGDSLTDTQYFGPGTRLTVL.

The rearrangement links TRBV7-9 to TRBJ1-2; 8 nucleotides match TRBD1. V was pared by 5 bases and J by 4 bases, with 9 bases of the junction left unmatched. The CDR3 has 15 amino acids. Germline loops: CDR1 SEHNR, CDR2 FQNEAQ (reference sequence). CDR3 DNA: TGTGCCAGCAGCATTAACGGACAGGGATCCTATGGCTACACCTTC. It yields the protein CASSINGQGSYGYTF.

The V and J genes are TRBV6-2 or TRBV6-3 and TRBJ1-1, with a possible D match to TRBD1 (5 bases). Germline V CDR1 and CDR2: MNHEY, SVGEGT. Trimming shortened V by 6 bases and J by 8 bases, and 16 bases separated the two germline ends. The CDR3 extends over 13 amino acids. CDR3 loop: CASSLRDSEEAFF. The CDR3 region has the DNA TGTGCCAGCAGCCTACGTGACAGCGAAGAAGCTTTCTTT.

There are a few counts of this clone. This rearrangement joins TRBV5-1 to TRBJ1-3; tentatively, D is TRBD1 (6 bases). This CDR3 comprises 15 residues. Trimming shortened V by 0 bases and J by 2 bases, and 9 bases separated the two germline ends. Germline-derived CDR1 and CDR2 are SGHRS and YFSETQ. The DNA of the CDR3 is TGCGCCAGCAGCTTGGTGGGGGGCGCTGGAAACACCATATATTTT. The encoded protein is CASSLVGGAGNTIYF.

The V and J genes are TRBV28 and TRBJ2-1; D tentatively reads TRBD1 or TRBD2 (5 bases each). CDR3 size: 17 residues. Germline CDR1 is MDHEN and CDR2 is SYDVKM. V dropped 3 bases and J dropped 4 bases, with 19 bases sitting between them. Here the CDR3 DNA reads TGTGCCAGCAGTTTGTTGGGGGTTTCTCCGCGGTACAATGAGCAGTTCTTC. It translates to CASSLLGVSPRYNEQFF.

A single count supports this clone. This chain links TRBV5-4 with TRBJ1-1; maybe TRBD1 (5 bases). Trimming left V 1 base short and J 3 bases short, with 28 bases between. The CDR3 runs 20 residues. The V gene's germline CDR1 is SGHNT and CDR2 YYREEE (reference sequence). In nucleotides, the CDR3 is TGTGCCAGCAGCTTGTATGAGACAGATATTTATGGTGGTGGGTACACTGAAGCTTTCTTT. Encoded protein: CASSLYETDIYGGGYTEAFF.

The chain uses TRBV6-1 and TRBJ1-5; possibly TRBD1 for D (5 bases). Germline CDR1 and CDR2: MNHNS and SASEGT. Between the trimmed V and J ends, which lost 3 bases and 2 bases, there was a span of 11 bases. CDR3 length: 15 residues. The chain's CDR3 is CASSEGGFGNQPQHF. For the CDR3, the DNA is TGTGCCAGCAGTGAGGGGGGGTTTGGCAATCAGCCCCAGCATTTT.

The genes are TRBV3-1 (or the pseudogene TRBV3-2) and TRBJ1-1, with a tentative D call TRBD1 (5 bases). V was clipped by 1 base and J by 6 bases, with 6 bases between them. This CDR3 is 12 amino acids long. CDR1 and CDR2 (germline): LGHDT, YNNKEL (reference sequence). CDR3 amino acids: CASSQARAEAFF. Written as DNA, the CDR3 is TGTGCCAGCAGCCAAGCCAGGGCTGAAGCTTTCTTT.

In regard to this clone: The sample contains more than one DNA sequence encoding this CDR3. The chain recombines TRBV18 with TRBJ2-2; weak D call: TRBD2 (6 bases). The CDR3 is 13 amino acids. Germline CDR1 KGHSH, CDR2 LQKENI. Trimming stripped 3 bases from V and 4 bases from J, with 6 bases between. This CDR3 reads CASSPSGTGELFF. The CDR3 coding sequence is TGTGCCAGCTCACCTAGCGGCACCGGGGAGCTGTTTTTT. Looking up the rest from reference TRBV18 and TRBJ2-2 gives the full variable domain: NAGVMQNPRHLVRRRGQEARLRCSPMKGHSHVYWYRQLPEEGLKFMVYLQKENIIDESGMPKERFSAEFPKEGPSILRIQQVVRGDSAAYFCASSPSGTGELFFGEGSRLTVL.

The V call is TRBV28, the J call TRBJ2-1, with 9 nucleotides matching TRBD2. Germline trimming cut 5 bases from V and 0 bases from J; bases unmatched to any gene: 2. This CDR3 is built from 15 residues. CDR1 is MDHEN, CDR2 SYDVKM, per germline. CDR3 nucleotide sequence: TGTGCCAGCAGTCAGGGACTAGCCTCCTACAATGAGCAGTTCTTC. Amino acids: CASSQGLASYNEQFF.

This clone was counted a few times. This rearrangement joins TRBV9 to TRBJ1-1; D not resolved. The length of the CDR3 is 14 residues. Per germline, CDR1 SGDLS and CDR2 YYNGEE. V lost 4 bases and J 1 base, leaving 11 bases between the germline ends. As DNA, the CDR3 is TGTGCCAGCAGCCCGGAACACCCGAACACTGAAGCTTTCTTT. Translating it yields CASSPEHPNTEAFF.

V is TRBV30 and J is TRBJ1-6, with 7 bases lining up with TRBD1. The V gene end was trimmed by 6 bases and the J gene end by 10 bases; junction bases not matched to a gene: 15. The CDR3 spans 15 residues. Germline lookup yields CDR1 GTSNPN and CDR2 SVGIG (reference sequence). The CDR3 nucleotides read TGTGCCTGCCTCCCCCAGGGGGGTTTAGGATCACCCCTCCACTTT. This sequence encodes CACLPQGGLGSPLHF.

The V call is TRBV7-8, the J call TRBJ1-5, with D perhaps TRBD1 (6 bases). Germline CDR1 and CDR2: SGHVS and FQNEAQ. V lost 1 base, J lost 7 bases, and 17 bases lay in between. CDR3 length equals 16 residues. The CDR3 spells CASSLGGQGAWQPQHF. DNA of the CDR3: TGTGCCAGCAGCTTAGGGGGGCAGGGTGCGTGGCAGCCCCAGCATTTT.

A single count supports this clone. The chain recombines TRBV7-9 with TRBJ2-7; TRBD2 matches 11 bases. V lost 6 bases and J lost 0; bases outside the gene matches: 4. The CDR3 sequence is 15 residues long. CDR1 and CDR2 (germline): SEHNR, FQNEAQ (reference sequence). CDR3 loop: CASRASGGSSYEQYF. In DNA form, the CDR3 reads TGTGCCAGCAGGGCTAGCGGGGGGAGCTCCTACGAGCAGTACTTC.

The chain uses TRBV2 and TRBJ2-1; 9 bases agree with TRBD2. The CDR3 spans 13 residues. Germline CDR1 reads SNHLY; CDR2 reads FYNNEI. The V and J ends lost 5 bases and 14 bases, in that order; junction bases with no gene match: 10. The chain's CDR3 is CASSYTGTSFEFF. The CDR3 coding sequence is TGTGCCAGCAGTTATACCGGGACTAGCTTCGAGTTCTTC.

Notes on this clone: The junction shows a germline mismatch at one end, possibly a read error. This chain joins TRBV19 and TRBJ2-1; TRBD1 matches at 7 bases. Germline assignment: CDR1 LNHDA and CDR2 SQIVND (reference sequence). This CDR3 is built from 16 residues. CDR3 region: CASSTLTGFSFNEQFF. Written as DNA, the CDR3 is TGTGCCAGTAGTACGTTGACAGGGTTTTCCTTCAATGAGCAGTTCTTC.

The gene calls are TRBV7-9 and TRBJ2-3; 11 bases agree with TRBD2. The CDR3 is 14 residues long. The germline gives CDR1 SEHNR, CDR2 FQNEAQ (reference sequence). The trim removed 4 bases at V and 6 bases at J, leaving 3 bases unmatched. The chain's CDR3 is CASSSTSGSDTQYF. CDR3 nucleotide sequence: TGTGCCAGCAGCTCTACTAGCGGGAGTGATACGCAGTATTTT.

This clone was seen more than once but under ten times. The genes are TRBV24-1 and TRBJ1-1; the match to TRBD1 covers 8 bases. CDR1 KGHDR and CDR2 SFDVKD come from the germline V gene. The CDR3 covers 14 residues. Trimming removed 5 bases from V and 5 bases from J; junction bases left unmatched: 6. In nucleotides, the CDR3 is TGTGCCACCAGTGGCACAGGGGGGAAGACTGAAGCTTTCTTT. This gives the protein CATSGTGGKTEAFF.

The rearrangement links TRBV12-3 or TRBV12-4 to TRBJ2-1; D remains unclear. The CDR3 has 12 amino acids. V dropped 0 bases and J dropped 5 bases, with 2 bases sitting between them. The CDR3, as DNA: TGTGCCAGCAGTTTAGCTAACAATGAGCAGTTCTTC. It encodes CASSLANNEQFF.

Here the CDR3 reads CASSLLGSGRAGTGELFF. CDR3 nucleotides: TGTGCCAGCAGTTTATTGGGTAGCGGGAGGGCCGGCACCGGGGAGCTGTTTTTT. The chain couples TRBV28 to TRBJ2-2, with 11 bases aligning to TRBD2. With V trimmed by 1 base and J by 4 bases, 8 bases remained unmatched. From germline, CDR1 is MDHEN and CDR2 SYDVKM. The CDR3 consists of 18 residues.

This chain uses TRBV11-3 with TRBJ2-1; 9 nucleotides line up with TRBD2. From germline, CDR1 is SGHNT and CDR2 YENEEA. The CDR3 runs to 15 residues. Unmatched junction bases numbered 6, after V lost 4 bases and J lost 5 bases. The CDR3 region is CASSSGLAIDNEQFF. In DNA form, the CDR3 reads TGTGCCAGCAGCTCGGGACTAGCAATTGACAATGAGCAGTTCTTC. The whole variable domain, filled in from reference TRBV11-3 and TRBJ2-1, reads EAGVVQSPRYKIIEKKQPVAFWCNPISGHNTLYWYLQNLGQGPELLIRYENEEAVDDSQLPKDRFSAERLKGVDSTLKIQPAELGDSAVYLCASSSGLAIDNEQFFGPGTRLTVL.

V gene TRBV9 combines with J gene TRBJ2-1, with TRBD2 matching over 16 bases. CDR1 is SGDLS and CDR2 is YYNGEE in the germline V gene. Trimming took 3 bases from V and 6 from J; bases not matched to a gene: 6. This CDR3 has 17 amino acids. The chain's CDR3 is CASSAPGLAGGANEQFF. The CDR3 DNA follows: TGTGCCAGCAGCGCCCCGGGACTAGCGGGAGGGGCCAATGAGCAGTTCTTC.

The chain recombines TRBV20-1 with TRBJ1-2; D not resolved. V was shortened by 7 bases and J by 6 bases, with 6 bases between the two germline ends. The germline V gene has CDR1 DFQATT and CDR2 SNEGSKA (reference sequence). This CDR3 is built from 9 residues. Here the CDR3 DNA reads TGCAGTGTTAGTCATGGCTACACCTTC. The encoded protein is CSVSHGYTF.